These 14 T cell receptor beta chains came from one sample sequenced in a study of T cell clones after liver transplantation. Clones were sequenced by immunoSEQ multiplex PCR, and TCRdb holds only the in-frame ones, with some missing. The sample shows about 51,000 clones, roughly 90% of them seen only once. This specimen consisted of CD8+ T cells from blood, obtained 12 months after liver transplant. These receptors were taken from a human patient who received a liver transplant. Some T cells may arise from the graft donor.

The chain couples TRBV28 to TRBJ1-4; D not certain. The CDR3 runs 10 residues. The V gene lost 6 bases and the J gene lost 10 bases, with 6 bases spanning the gap. Germline CDR1 is MDHEN and CDR2 is SYDVKM. In DNA, the CDR3 is TGTGCCAGCAGGGGAGGAAAACTGTTTTTT. The encoded protein is CASRGGKLFF.

The chain joins TRBV9 to TRBJ2-1; 10 positions agree with TRBD1. The CDR3 spans 16 residues. Germline values: CDR1 SGDLS, CDR2 YYNGEE. V shed 4 bases and J 5 bases; nucleotides not matched to a gene: 9. CDR3 DNA sequence: TGTGCCAGCAGCCTCCACCGGGACAGGGGCCACAATGAGCAGTTCTTC. Translated, it gives CASSLHRDRGHNEQFF.

This rearrangement joins TRBV9 to TRBJ2-2; D is undetermined. Per germline, CDR1 SGDLS and CDR2 YYNGEE. Trimming removed 7 bases at V and 9 bases at J, with 13 bases between. This CDR3 comprises 12 residues. The CDR3 loop reads CASAQSEWELFF. The CDR3 bases are TGTGCCAGCGCCCAATCGGAGTGGGAGCTGTTTTTT.

The chain is built from TRBV7-9 and TRBJ2-7; D call uncertain. The CDR3 has 11 residues. V lost 3 bases to trimming and J lost 4 bases, with 4 bases between them. From germline, CDR1 is SEHNR and CDR2 FQNEAQ (reference sequence). CDR3 in DNA: TGTGCCAGCAGCTTTACTTACGAGCAGTACTTC. Its protein product is CASSFTYEQYF. The full variable domain, with the rest looked up from reference TRBV7-9 and TRBJ2-7, is DTGVSQNPRHKITKRGQNVTFRCDPISEHNRLYWYRQTLGQGPEFLTYFQNEAQLEKSRLLSDRFSAERPKGSFSTLEIQRTEQGDSAMYLCASSFTYEQYFGPGTRLTVT.

The gene calls are TRBV7-9 and TRBJ1-2, with a possible D match to TRBD1 (5 bases). The CDR3 totals 13 residues. The ends were cut back, 6 bases at V and 3 bases at J, with 11 bases in the middle. CDR1 and CDR2 (germline): SEHNR, FQNEAQ (reference sequence). The CDR3 DNA follows: TGTGCCAGCAGTCTGAGAGGGGACTATGGCTACACCTTC. Translating it yields CASSLRGDYGYTF.

The chain uses TRBV7-2 and TRBJ2-7; 8 bases map to TRBD1. This CDR3 region has 14 residues. With V trimmed by 5 bases and J by 3 bases, 6 bases remained unmatched. From germline, CDR1 is SGHTA and CDR2 FQGNSA. CDR3 region: CASSLGQGGYEQYF. DNA of the CDR3: TGTGCCAGCAGCCTTGGACAGGGTGGCTACGAGCAGTACTTC.

The chain uses TRBV7-9 and TRBJ2-7; the match to TRBD2 covers 10 bases. The CDR3 covers 14 residues. Germline CDR1 SEHNR, CDR2 FQNEAQ (reference sequence). Trimming removed 5 bases from V and 5 bases from J; junction bases left unmatched: 6. CDR3 sequence: CASSLRLAGHEQYF. CDR3 in DNA: TGTGCCAGCAGCCTTAGACTAGCGGGTCACGAGCAGTACTTC.

The chain has TRBV13 and TRBJ2-7, with D uncertain. This CDR3 region has 11 residues. Between the trimmed V and J ends, which lost 10 bases and 4 bases, there was a span of 11 bases. CDR1 PRHDT and CDR2 FYEKMQ come from the germline V gene (reference sequence). The CDR3 nucleotides are TGTGCCACATCCCCCGGGTACGAGCAGTACTTC. Protein: CATSPGYEQYF.

J is TRBJ1-5 and V is TRBV4-1; D remains ambiguous. The V end was cut by 5 bases, the J end by 0 bases, with 8 bases between. The germline gives CDR1 MGHRA, CDR2 YSYEKL. The CDR3 length is 14 residues. In DNA form, the CDR3 reads TGCGCCAGCAGCTTCAGGAGTAGCAATCAGCCCCAGCATTTT. This gives the protein CASSFRSSNQPQHF.

This clone was detected once. The V gene is TRBV6-1, the J gene TRBJ2-3; TRBD1 agrees at 9 bases. V lost 6 bases, J lost 1 base, and 2 bases stayed unmatched. Germline values: CDR1 MNHNS, CDR2 SASEGT. This CDR3 region has 14 residues. The CDR3 reads CASRWDRGTDTQYF. The CDR3, as DNA: TGTGCCAGCAGATGGGACAGGGGCACAGATACGCAGTATTTT.

The chain uses TRBV11-2 and TRBJ1-5, with D unresolved. The CDR3 sequence is 14 residues long. Germline-derived CDR1 and CDR2 are SGHAT and FQNNGV. The germline V and J ends were trimmed by 4 bases and 3 bases, with 10 bases remaining between them. Here the CDR3 DNA reads TGTGCCAGCAGCTCAAGATACGTCAATCAGCCCCAGCATTTT. Amino acid sequence: CASSSRYVNQPQHF.

The J gene is TRBJ1-1, the V gene TRBV21-1; the D call of TRBD1 is as the table states it, not checked on the DNA. TRBV21-1 is listed as a pseudogene. The CDR3 loop spans 14 amino acids. The CDR3 DNA reads TGTGCCAGCAGCCTACAGGGGGCGCCCACTGAAGCTTTCTTT. The encoded protein is CASSLQGAPTEAFF.

The chain has TRBV5-1 and TRBJ2-1; TRBD2 matches 10 bases. With 4 bases clipped from V and 1 base from J, the junction kept 8 bases outside the gene matches. There are 17 residues in the CDR3. Germline V gene data show CDR1 as SGHRS and CDR2 as YFSETQ. The CDR3 loop reads CASSPGLAYESYNEQFF. The CDR3 DNA is TGCGCCAGCAGCCCGGGACTAGCGTACGAATCCTACAATGAGCAGTTCTTC.

The chain carries TRBV21-1 and TRBJ2-7; the table's D gene call, TRBD2, was not cross checked with the DNA. TRBV21-1 is marked as a pseudogene. The CDR3 spans 15 residues. This CDR3 reads CASSSVREGLYEQYF. DNA of the CDR3: TGTGCCAGCAGCTCCGTGCGGGAGGGACTCTACGAGCAGTACTTC.